The 18 T cell receptor beta chains given below trace back to one sample, sequenced in a study of blood T cell repertoires in COVID-19. Here immunoSEQ multiplex PCR was the method, and the copy in TCRdb shows in-frame clones only, minus some. The sample lists 150,000 to 200,000 clones; roughly nine tenths were seen once. Sequenced sample: peripheral blood. The receptors originated from a woman between 65 and 79 years old with acute or convalescent COVID-19.

This chain uses TRBV11-2 with TRBJ1-2; a weak D match, TRBD1 (6 bases). Trimming left V 5 bases short and J 8 bases short, with 15 bases between. From germline, CDR1 is SGHAT and CDR2 FQNNGV. This CDR3 has 13 residues. CDR3 residues: CASSRQDLGGYTF. The DNA for the CDR3 is TGTGCCAGCAGCCGACAGGACCTCGGGGGCTACACCTTC.

This clone was seen a few times. The genes are TRBV3-1 (or the pseudogene TRBV3-2) and TRBJ1-1; TRBD1 is a possible D gene (5 bases). V was trimmed by 4 bases and J by 1 base, leaving 16 bases between them. The germline gives CDR1 LGHDT, CDR2 YNNKEL (reference sequence). The CDR3 sequence is 16 residues long. The CDR3 DNA reads TGTGCCAGCAGCCCTTATTCCAGGGTAGGGAACACTGAAGCTTTCTTT. This gives the protein CASSPYSRVGNTEAFF.

In this sample, this clone turned up a few times. V is TRBV7-9 and J is TRBJ1-4; TRBD1 matches at 8 bases. Germline V gene data show CDR1 as SEHNR and CDR2 as FQNEAQ (reference sequence). This CDR3 is 15 amino acids long. The junction had 7 bases not matched to a gene; V was cut back by 4 bases and J by 6 bases. DNA for the CDR3: TGTGCCAGCAGCTATGGGACAGGAGGGGATGAAAAACTGTTTTTT. Translated, it gives CASSYGTGGDEKLFF. The full variable domain, completed using reference TRBV7-9 and TRBJ1-4, is DTGVSQNPRHKITKRGQNVTFRCDPISEHNRLYWYRQTLGQGPEFLTYFQNEAQLEKSRLLSDRFSAERPKGSFSTLEIQRTEQGDSAMYLCASSYGTGGDEKLFFGSGTQLSVL.

This chain joins TRBV19 and TRBJ2-7; tentatively, D is TRBD2 (5 bases). CDR1 LNHDA and CDR2 SQIVND come from the germline V gene (reference sequence). CDR3 size: 15 residues. V gave up 1 base and J gave up 4 bases, with 14 bases separating them. The CDR3 DNA follows: TGTGCCAGTAGTATAGCGGGAAGCCAAAATTACGAGCAGTACTTC. It specifies CASSIAGSQNYEQYF. The whole variable domain, remainder taken from reference TRBV19 and TRBJ2-7, is DGGITQSPKYLFRKEGQNVTLSCEQNLNHDAMYWYRQDPGQGLRLIYYSQIVNDFQKGDIAEGYSVSREKKESFPLTVTSAQKNPTAFYLCASSIAGSQNYEQYFGPGTRLTVT.

The rearrangement links TRBV6-2 or TRBV6-3 to TRBJ1-2; 8 bases align to TRBD1. Trimming took 4 bases from V and 11 from J; bases not matched to a gene: 6. Germline CDR1 reads MNHEY; CDR2 reads SVGEGT. CDR3 length equals 12 residues. CDR3 nucleotides: TGTGCCAGCAGTTCAGCCGGGACAGGTTACACCTTC. Translation: CASSSAGTGYTF.

The chain is built from TRBV4-1 and TRBJ2-5, with 12 bases matching TRBD2. Germline V gives CDR1 MGHRA, CDR2 YSYEKL. Trimming removed 6 bases from V and 3 bases from J; junction bases left unmatched: 8. This CDR3 has 16 amino acids. CDR3: CASSRGLAGTEETQYF. The CDR3 coding sequence is TGCGCCAGCAGTCGAGGACTAGCGGGAACAGAAGAGACCCAGTACTTC.

The rearrangement uses TRBV12-3 or TRBV12-4 and TRBJ2-3, with D possibly TRBD2 on 6 matching bases. Trimming removed 3 bases from V and 2 bases from J, with 6 bases in between. The CDR3 consists of 13 residues. In DNA, the CDR3 is TGTGCCAGCAGTTTGCGGGACACAGATACGCAGTATTTT. Translating gives CASSLRDTDTQYF.

V is TRBV2 and J is TRBJ2-7; weak D call: TRBD1 (5 bases). V was trimmed by 3 bases and J by 3 bases, leaving 9 bases between them. The CDR3 is 13 amino acids. Germline V gene lookup returns CDR1 SNHLY and CDR2 FYNNEI. CDR3 nucleotides: TGTGCCAGCAGTGACTCAGGGAACTACGAGCAGTACTTC. It is translated as CASSDSGNYEQYF.

The V and J genes are TRBV7-2 and TRBJ2-3, with 7 nucleotides matching TRBD1. This CDR3 spans 13 amino acids. V shed 4 bases and J 4 bases; nucleotides not matched to a gene: 2. The germline V gene encodes CDR1 SGHTA and CDR2 FQGNSA. This chain's CDR3 is CASSWGQSDTQYF. CDR3 nucleotide sequence: TGTGCCAGCAGCTGGGGACAGTCAGATACGCAGTATTTT.

The chain uses TRBV28 and TRBJ1-1; no clear D. The CDR3 runs to 14 residues. Germline loops: CDR1 MDHEN, CDR2 SYDVKM. V was shortened by 5 bases and J by 0 bases, with 10 bases between the two germline ends. In DNA, the CDR3 is TGTGCCAGCAGTGTACAGAGATTGAACACTGAAGCTTTCTTT. Its translation: CASSVQRLNTEAFF. The entire variable domain, with the rest obtained from reference TRBV28 and TRBJ1-1, is as follows: DVKVTQSSRYLVKRTGEKVFLECVQDMDHENMFWYRQDPGLGLRLIYFSYDVKMKEKGDIPEGYSVSREKKERFSLILESASTNQTSMYLCASSVQRLNTEAFFGQGTRLTVV.

The rearrangement uses TRBV6-2 or TRBV6-3 and TRBJ1-1; no firm D call. The CDR3 has 14 residues. CDR1 and CDR2 from the germline V gene are MNHEY and SVGEGT. Between the trimmed V and J ends, which lost 2 bases and 2 bases, there was a span of 9 bases. DNA for the CDR3: TGTGCCAGCAGTTACAAAGGCGGAAACACTGAAGCTTTCTTT. It codes for CASSYKGGNTEAFF.

The chain joins TRBV4-3 to TRBJ2-5; 11 nucleotides align to TRBD2. In germline, CDR1 is LGHNA, CDR2 YSLEER. V was pared by 0 bases and J by 5 bases, with 14 bases of the junction left unmatched. The CDR3 consists of 19 residues. The CDR3 reads CASSQDILAGGRDWETQYF. The CDR3, as DNA: TGCGCCAGCAGCCAAGATATCCTAGCGGGGGGTAGGGACTGGGAGACCCAGTACTTC.

The gene calls are TRBV28 and TRBJ1-5, with D possibly TRBD1 on 5 matching bases. Trimming cost V 4 bases and J 7 bases, with 14 bases left between them. The CDR3 consists of 14 residues. Germline V gene lookup returns CDR1 MDHEN and CDR2 SYDVKM. The CDR3 DNA sequence: TGTGCCAGCAGTTCTACCGGGGGAAGGCAGCCCCAGCATTTT. Its translation is CASSSTGGRQPQHF.

V and J are TRBV7-9 and TRBJ1-4, with D unclear. The CDR3 covers 13 residues. The germline V and J ends were trimmed by 5 bases and 7 bases, with 11 bases remaining between them. Germline lookup yields CDR1 SEHNR and CDR2 FQNEAQ (reference sequence). In nucleotides, the CDR3 is TGTGCCAGCAGCCCCGGAGGGCTTGAAAAACTGTTTTTT. Translating gives CASSPGGLEKLFF.

This rearrangement joins TRBV7-9 to TRBJ2-1; the D gene is possibly TRBD2 (5 bases). Germline V gives CDR1 SEHNR, CDR2 FQNEAQ (reference sequence). Between the trimmed V and J ends, which lost 5 bases and 5 bases, there was a span of 7 bases. This CDR3 is built from 12 residues. The CDR3 region has the DNA TGTGCCAGCAGCCCGAGGGACAATGAGCAGTTCTTC. Encoded protein: CASSPRDNEQFF.

The J gene is TRBJ2-3, the V gene TRBV24-1; TRBD2 is a possible D gene (6 bases). Trimming left V 3 bases short and J 5 bases short, with 17 bases between. CDR3 length: 16 residues. CDR1 and CDR2 (germline): KGHDR, SFDVKD. The CDR3: CATSDPKAGSLDTQYF. CDR3 bases: TGTGCCACCAGTGATCCTAAAGCCGGGAGCTTAGATACGCAGTATTTT.

V gene TRBV3-1 (or the pseudogene TRBV3-2) combines with J gene TRBJ1-4, with D uncertain. The germline V and J ends were trimmed by 4 bases and 8 bases, with 14 bases remaining between them. From germline, CDR1 is LGHDT and CDR2 YNNKEL (reference sequence). CDR3 length equals 14 residues. CDR3 protein: CASSRAGAGEKLFF. The CDR3 DNA is TGTGCCAGCAGCCGAGCCGGTGCGGGGGAAAAACTGTTTTTT.

The chain links TRBV6-5 to TRBJ1-5, with D perhaps TRBD1 (6 bases). Trimming shortened V by 6 bases and J by 4 bases, and 13 bases separated the two germline ends. The CDR3 length is 14 residues. Germline V lookup: CDR1 MNHEY, CDR2 SVGAGI. CDR3 residues: CASRSQGWNQPQHF. The CDR3 DNA is TGTGCCAGCAGGTCACAGGGTTGGAATCAGCCCCAGCATTTT.